This T cell receptor beta chain derives from a study of CD8+ T cells in alopecia areata. Study-wide points: Scalp clonality and expanded CD8+ clones among the top 100 fell significantly with tofacitinib. Compared with normal scalp, lesional scalp had higher clonality and more expanded CD8+ clones. How baseline CD8+ expansion relates to response remains uncertain (there was one nonresponder).

Treatment of the sample: oral pan-JAK inhibitor, 5-10 mg twice daily. This CDR3 is 15 amino acids long. Only a few counts were recorded for this clone. Its antigen remains unidentified. Once RNA had been extracted, it was reverse transcribed into cDNA to act as the sequencing template. The method was immunoSEQ multiplex PCR; TCRdb's version includes in-frame clones alone and lacks a portion of them. The repertoire holds around 150,000 clones, around 60% seen once, with approximately 15% in the top ten. The chain couples TRBV21-1 to TRBJ1-5. TRBV21-1 is a pseudogene locus. The input for sequencing was CD4+ T cells sorted from blood, taken at week 24, from a patient treated with tofacitinib. The origin of this receptor is a human donor with alopecia areata. CDR3 region: CASSKVGGLRAPQHF. Here the CDR3 DNA reads TGTGCCAGCAGCAAAGTTGGCGGACTCAGGGCGCCCCAGCATTTT.